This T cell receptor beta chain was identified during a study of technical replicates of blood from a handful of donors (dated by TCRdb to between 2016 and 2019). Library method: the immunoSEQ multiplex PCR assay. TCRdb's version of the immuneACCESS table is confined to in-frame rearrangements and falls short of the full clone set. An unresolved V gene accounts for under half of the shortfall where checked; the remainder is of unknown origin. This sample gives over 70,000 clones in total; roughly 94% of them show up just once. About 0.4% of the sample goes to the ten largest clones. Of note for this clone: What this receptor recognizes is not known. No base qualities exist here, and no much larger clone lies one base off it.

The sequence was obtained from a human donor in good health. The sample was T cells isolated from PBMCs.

The CDR3 amino acid sequence is: CASSRGPAIPQHF. The DNA reads as follows: TGTGCCAGCAGCAGGGGCCCGGCTATACCCCAGCATTTT. The chain joins TRBV6-5 to TRBJ1-5; TRBD1 is a weak D gene call, 6 bases matching. V was cut back by 6 bases and J by 10 bases, leaving a gap of 16 bases between them. The CDR3 starts with the cysteine, ends with the phenylalanine, and has 13 residues. The only DNA kept is the CDR3, 39 bases in frame from the first base. Per the germline V gene, MNHEY is the CDR1 and SVGAGI is the CDR2.